The T cell receptor (beta chain) under discussion was sequenced for a study of T cell responses to AZD1222 COVID-19 vaccine. General study results and limits: Spike-specific TCR breadth and depth rose after two AZD1222 doses. Without day 14 samples, only post-peak T cell repertoires were studied. There were vaccine-associated CD4 TCRs across spike, dominant at 160-218 and 743-854. Possibly, clonal diversity was underestimated; donors were largely white British and included more females.

Unmatched junction bases numbered 4, after V lost 4 bases and J lost 4 bases. CDR3 length equals 13 residues. Germline CDR1 SGHNT, CDR2 YYREEE (reference sequence). With respect to this clone: Its antigen is still unknown.

TCRdb's table, derived via immunoSEQ multiplex PCR, lists solely in-frame clones and lacks some. The sample holds around 100,000 clones, about 80% seen once. The rearrangement links TRBV5-4 to TRBJ1-2; 7 nucleotides align to TRBD1. The sample here was peripheral blood, taken on day 0 of AZD1222 vaccination. The receptor comes from an adult in good health. DNA of the CDR3: TGTGCCAGCAGCGCAGGGGGTGGCTATGGCTACACCTTC. Translated, it gives CASSAGGGYGYTF.